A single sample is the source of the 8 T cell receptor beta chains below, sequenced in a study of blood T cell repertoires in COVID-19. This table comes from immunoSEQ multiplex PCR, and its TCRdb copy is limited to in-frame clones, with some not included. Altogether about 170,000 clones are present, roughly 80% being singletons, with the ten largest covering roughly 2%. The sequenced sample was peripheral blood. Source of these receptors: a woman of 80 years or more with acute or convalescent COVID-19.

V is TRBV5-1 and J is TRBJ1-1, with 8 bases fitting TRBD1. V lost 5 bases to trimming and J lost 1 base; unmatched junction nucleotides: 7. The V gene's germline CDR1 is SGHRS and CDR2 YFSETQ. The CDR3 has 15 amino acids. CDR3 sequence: CASSSSGTGNTEAFF. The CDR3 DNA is TGCGCCAGCAGTAGTTCCGGGACAGGGAACACTGAAGCTTTCTTT.

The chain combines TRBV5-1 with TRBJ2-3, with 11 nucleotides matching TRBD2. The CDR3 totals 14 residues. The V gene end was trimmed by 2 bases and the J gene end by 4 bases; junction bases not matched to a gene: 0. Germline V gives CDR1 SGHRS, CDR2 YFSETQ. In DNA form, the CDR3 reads TGCGCCAGCAGCTTTAGCGGGGGGGCAGATACGCAGTATTTT. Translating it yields CASSFSGGADTQYF. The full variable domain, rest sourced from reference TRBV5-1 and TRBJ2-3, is KAGVTQTPRYLIKTRGQQVTLSCSPISGHRSVSWYQQTPGQGLQFLFEYFSETQRNKGNFPGRFSGRQFSNSRSEMNVSTLELGDSALYLCASSFSGGADTQYFGPGTRLTVL.

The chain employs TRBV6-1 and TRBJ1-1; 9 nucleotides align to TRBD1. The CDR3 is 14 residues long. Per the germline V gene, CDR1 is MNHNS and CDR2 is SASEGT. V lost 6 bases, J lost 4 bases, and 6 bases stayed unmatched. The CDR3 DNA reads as TGTGCCAGCAGACCTAGGGACAGGGCCACTGAAGCTTTCTTT. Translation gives CASRPRDRATEAFF.

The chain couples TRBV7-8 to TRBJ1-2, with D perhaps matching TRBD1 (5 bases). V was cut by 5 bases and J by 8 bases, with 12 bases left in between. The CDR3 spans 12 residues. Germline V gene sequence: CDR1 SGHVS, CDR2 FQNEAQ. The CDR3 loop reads CASSPRQTGYTF. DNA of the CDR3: TGTGCCAGCAGCCCGAGACAGACCGGCTACACCTTC.

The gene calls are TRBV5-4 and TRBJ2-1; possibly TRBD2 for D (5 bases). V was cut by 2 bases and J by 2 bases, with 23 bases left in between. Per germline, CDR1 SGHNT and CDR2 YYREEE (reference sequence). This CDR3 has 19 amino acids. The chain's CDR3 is CASSFSPARGSAAYNEQFF. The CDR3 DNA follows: TGTGCCAGCAGCTTCTCCCCCGCCAGAGGGAGCGCAGCCTACAATGAGCAGTTCTTC.

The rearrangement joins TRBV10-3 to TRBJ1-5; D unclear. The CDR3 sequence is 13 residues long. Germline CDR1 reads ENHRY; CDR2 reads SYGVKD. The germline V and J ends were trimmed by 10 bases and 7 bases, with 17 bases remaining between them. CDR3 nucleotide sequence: TGTGCCACCGCAGTTGAATTAAACCAGCCCCAGCATTTT. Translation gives CATAVELNQPQHF.

CDR3 coding DNA: TGTGCCAGCAGCTCACTAGCGGGGGCCGAGCAGTTCTTC. This codes for CASSSLAGAEQFF. The chain is built from TRBV7-2 and TRBJ2-1, with 11 bases lining up with TRBD2. V trimming: 4 bases; J trimming: 10 bases; junction bases outside the gene matches: 3. Germline V gives CDR1 SGHTA, CDR2 FQGNSA. The CDR3 length is 13 residues.

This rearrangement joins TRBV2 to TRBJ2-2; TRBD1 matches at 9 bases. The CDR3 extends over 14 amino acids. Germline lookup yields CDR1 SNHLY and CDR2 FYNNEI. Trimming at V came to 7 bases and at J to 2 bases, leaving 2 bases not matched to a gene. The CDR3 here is CASNRGRNTGELFF. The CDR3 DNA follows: TGTGCCAGCAACAGGGGGCGCAACACCGGGGAGCTGTTTTTT.